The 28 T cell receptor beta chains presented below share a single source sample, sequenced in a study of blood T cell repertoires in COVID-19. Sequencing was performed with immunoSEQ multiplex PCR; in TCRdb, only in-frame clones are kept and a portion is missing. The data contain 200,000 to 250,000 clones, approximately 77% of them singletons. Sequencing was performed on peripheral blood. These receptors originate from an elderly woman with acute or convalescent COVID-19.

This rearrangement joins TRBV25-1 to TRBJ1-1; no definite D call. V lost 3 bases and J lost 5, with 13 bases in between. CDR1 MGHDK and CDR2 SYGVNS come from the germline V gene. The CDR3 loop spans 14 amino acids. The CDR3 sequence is CASSDRGLGTEAFF. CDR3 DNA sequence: TGTGCCAGCAGTGATCGGGGTCTGGGAACTGAAGCTTTCTTT.

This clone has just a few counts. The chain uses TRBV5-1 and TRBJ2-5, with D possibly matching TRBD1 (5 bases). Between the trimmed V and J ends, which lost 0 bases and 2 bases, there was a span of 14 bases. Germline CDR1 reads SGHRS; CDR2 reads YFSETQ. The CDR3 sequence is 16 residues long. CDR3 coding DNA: TGCGCCAGCAGCTTGGGACAGAGTTCGGGTCAAGAGACCCAGTACTTC. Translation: CASSLGQSSGQETQYF.

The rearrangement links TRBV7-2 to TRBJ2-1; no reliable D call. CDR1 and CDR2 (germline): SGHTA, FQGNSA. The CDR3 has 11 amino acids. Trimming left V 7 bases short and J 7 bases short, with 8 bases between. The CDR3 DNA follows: TGTGCCAGCACTGCGTTAAATGAGCAGTTCTTC. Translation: CASTALNEQFF.

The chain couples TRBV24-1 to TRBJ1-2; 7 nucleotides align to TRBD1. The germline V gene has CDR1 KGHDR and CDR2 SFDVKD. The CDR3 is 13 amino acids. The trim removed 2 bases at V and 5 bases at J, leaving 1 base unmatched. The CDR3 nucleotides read TGTGCCACCAGTGATTCAGGGGGATATGGCTACACCTTC. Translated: CATSDSGGYGYTF.

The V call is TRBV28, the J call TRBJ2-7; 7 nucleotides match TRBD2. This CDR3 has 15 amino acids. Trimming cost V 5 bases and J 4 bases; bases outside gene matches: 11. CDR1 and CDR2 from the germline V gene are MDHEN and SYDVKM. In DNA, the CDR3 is TGTGCCAGCAGTATCCCTGGGGGGGTAAGGTACGAGCAGTACTTC. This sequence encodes CASSIPGGVRYEQYF.

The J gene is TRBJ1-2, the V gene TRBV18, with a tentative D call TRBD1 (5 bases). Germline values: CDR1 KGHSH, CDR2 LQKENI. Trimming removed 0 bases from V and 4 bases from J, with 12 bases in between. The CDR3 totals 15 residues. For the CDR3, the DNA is TGTGCCAGCTCACCACCGCGGGGGGTGGGCTATGGCTACACCTTC. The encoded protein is CASSPPRGVGYGYTF.

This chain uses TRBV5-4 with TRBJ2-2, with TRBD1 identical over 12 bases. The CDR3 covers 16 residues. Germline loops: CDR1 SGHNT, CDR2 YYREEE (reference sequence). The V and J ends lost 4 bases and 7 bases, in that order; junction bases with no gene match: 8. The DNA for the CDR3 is TGTGCCAGCAGCCCGGGACAGGGGGCGTTCGGCGGGGAGCTGTTTTTT. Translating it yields CASSPGQGAFGGELFF.

The CDR3 here is CAWRPRGNEEETQYF. CDR3 DNA: TGTGCCTGGAGACCCAGGGGGAATGAGGAAGAGACCCAGTACTTC. The chain combines TRBV30 with TRBJ2-5; TRBD1 matches at 7 bases. The germline V gene has CDR1 GTSNPN and CDR2 SVGIG (reference sequence). The CDR3 spans 15 residues. Unmatched junction bases numbered 10, after V lost 3 bases and J lost 3 bases.

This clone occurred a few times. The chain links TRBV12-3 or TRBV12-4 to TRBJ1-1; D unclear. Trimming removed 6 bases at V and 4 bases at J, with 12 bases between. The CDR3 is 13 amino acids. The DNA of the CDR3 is TGTGCCAGCAGCCAAAGTGGGAGCACTGAAGCTTTCTTT. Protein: CASSQSGSTEAFF.

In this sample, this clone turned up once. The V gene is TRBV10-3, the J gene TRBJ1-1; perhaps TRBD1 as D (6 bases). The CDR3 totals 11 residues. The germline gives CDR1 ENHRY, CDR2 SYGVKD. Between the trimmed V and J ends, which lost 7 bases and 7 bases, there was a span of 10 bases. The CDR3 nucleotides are TGTGCCATCAAGTCGGACAGTGAAGCTTTCTTT. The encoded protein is CAIKSDSEAFF.

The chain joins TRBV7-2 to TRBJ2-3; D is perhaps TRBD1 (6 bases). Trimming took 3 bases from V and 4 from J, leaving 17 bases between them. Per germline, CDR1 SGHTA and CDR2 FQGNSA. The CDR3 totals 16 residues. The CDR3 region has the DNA TGTGCCAGCAGCTTGGGGGCGGCAGGGTATGCAGATACGCAGTATTTT. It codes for CASSLGAAGYADTQYF.

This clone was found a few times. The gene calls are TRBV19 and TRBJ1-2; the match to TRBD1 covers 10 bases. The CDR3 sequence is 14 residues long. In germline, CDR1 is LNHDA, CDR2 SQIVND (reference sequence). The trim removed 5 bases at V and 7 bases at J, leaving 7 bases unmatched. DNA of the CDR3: TGTGCCAGTAGTCTCGCGACAGGGGGCTTTGGCTACACCTTC. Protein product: CASSLATGGFGYTF.

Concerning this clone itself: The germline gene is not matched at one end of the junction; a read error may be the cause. CDR3 in amino acids: CSAERGTGELFF. CDR3 nucleotides: TGCAGCGCTGAACGGGGGACCGGGGAGCTGTTTTTT. The chain links TRBV29-1 to TRBJ2-2, with D possibly matching TRBD2 (6 bases). Germline V lookup: CDR1 SQVTM, CDR2 ANQGSEA. The CDR3 totals 12 residues.

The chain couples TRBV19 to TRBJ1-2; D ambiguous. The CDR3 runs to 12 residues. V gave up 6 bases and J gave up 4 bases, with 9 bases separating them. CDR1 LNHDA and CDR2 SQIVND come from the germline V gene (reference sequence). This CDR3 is CASSPPGYGYTF. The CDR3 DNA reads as TGTGCCAGTAGCCCCCCGGGCTATGGCTACACCTTC.

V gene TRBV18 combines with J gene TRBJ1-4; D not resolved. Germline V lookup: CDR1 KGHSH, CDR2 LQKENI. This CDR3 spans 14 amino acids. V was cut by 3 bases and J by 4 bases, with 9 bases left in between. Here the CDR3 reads CASSPGSVNEKLFF. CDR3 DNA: TGTGCCAGCTCACCCGGGAGCGTTAATGAAAAACTGTTTTTT.

The CDR3 loop reads CASSLERTSTYEQYF. In nucleotides, the CDR3 is TGTGCCAGCAGCTTAGAAAGGACTTCCACCTACGAGCAGTACTTC. This chain joins TRBV11-2 and TRBJ2-7, with D perhaps TRBD2 (5 bases). Germline CDR1 and CDR2: SGHAT and FQNNGV. The ends were cut back, 0 bases at V and 2 bases at J, with 11 bases in the middle. The CDR3 is 15 residues long.

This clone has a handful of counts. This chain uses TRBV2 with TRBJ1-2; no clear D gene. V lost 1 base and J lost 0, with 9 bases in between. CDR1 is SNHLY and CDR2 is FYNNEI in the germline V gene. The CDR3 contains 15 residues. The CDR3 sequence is CASSEGYSPNYGYTF. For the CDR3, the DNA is TGTGCCAGCAGTGAAGGTTACAGTCCTAACTATGGCTACACCTTC. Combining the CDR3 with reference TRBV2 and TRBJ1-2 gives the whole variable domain EPEVTQTPSHQVTQMGQEVILRCVPISNHLYFYWYRQILGQKVEFLVSFYNNEISEKSEIFDDQFSVERPDGSNFTLKIRSTKLEDSAMYFCASSEGYSPNYGYTFGSGTRLTVV.

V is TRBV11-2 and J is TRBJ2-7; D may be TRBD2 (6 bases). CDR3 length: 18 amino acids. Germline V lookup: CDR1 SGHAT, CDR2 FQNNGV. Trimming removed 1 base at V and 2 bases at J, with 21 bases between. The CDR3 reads CASSLVRRVAQSTYEQYF. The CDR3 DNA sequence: TGTGCCAGCAGCTTAGTGCGGAGGGTGGCGCAATCTACCTACGAGCAGTACTTC.

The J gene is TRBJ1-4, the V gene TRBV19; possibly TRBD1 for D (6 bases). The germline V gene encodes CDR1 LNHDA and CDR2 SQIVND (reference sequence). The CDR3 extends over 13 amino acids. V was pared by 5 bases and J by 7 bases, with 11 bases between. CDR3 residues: CASSSQGSEKLFF. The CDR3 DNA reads TGTGCCAGTAGTTCTCAGGGGAGTGAAAAACTGTTTTTT.

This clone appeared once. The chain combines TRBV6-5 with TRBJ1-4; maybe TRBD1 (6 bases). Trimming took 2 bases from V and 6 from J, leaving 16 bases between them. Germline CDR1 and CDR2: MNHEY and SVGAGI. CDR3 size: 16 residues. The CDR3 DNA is TGTGCCAGCAGTTACCCGGGGCTGACAGGAGATGAAAAACTGTTTTTT. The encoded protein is CASSYPGLTGDEKLFF.

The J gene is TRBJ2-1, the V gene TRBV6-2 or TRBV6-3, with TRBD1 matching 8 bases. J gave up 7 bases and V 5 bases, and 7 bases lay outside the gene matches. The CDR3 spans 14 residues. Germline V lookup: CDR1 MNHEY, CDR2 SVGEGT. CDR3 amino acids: CASSTRQGRNEQFF. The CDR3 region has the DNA TGTGCCAGCAGTACCCGACAGGGGAGGAATGAGCAGTTCTTC.

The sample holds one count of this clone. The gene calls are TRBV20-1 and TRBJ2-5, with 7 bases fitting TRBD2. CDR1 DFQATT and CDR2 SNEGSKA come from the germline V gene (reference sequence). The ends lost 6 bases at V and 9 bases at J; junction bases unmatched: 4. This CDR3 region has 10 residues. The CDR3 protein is CSAVAGAQYF. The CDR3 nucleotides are TGCAGTGCCGTAGCGGGCGCCCAGTACTTC.

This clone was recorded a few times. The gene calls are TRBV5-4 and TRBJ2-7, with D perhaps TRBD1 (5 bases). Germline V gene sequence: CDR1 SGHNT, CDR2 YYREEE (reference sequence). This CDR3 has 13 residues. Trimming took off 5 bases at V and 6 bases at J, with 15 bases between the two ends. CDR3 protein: CASSLTGTSEQYF. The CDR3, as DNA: TGTGCCAGCAGTTTAACAGGAACCTCCGAGCAGTACTTC. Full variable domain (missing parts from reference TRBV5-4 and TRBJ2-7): ETGVTQSPTHLIKTRGQQVTLRCSSQSGHNTVSWYQQALGQGPQFIFQYYREEENGRGNFPPRFSGLQFPNYSSELNVNALELDDSALYLCASSLTGTSEQYFGPGTRLTVT.

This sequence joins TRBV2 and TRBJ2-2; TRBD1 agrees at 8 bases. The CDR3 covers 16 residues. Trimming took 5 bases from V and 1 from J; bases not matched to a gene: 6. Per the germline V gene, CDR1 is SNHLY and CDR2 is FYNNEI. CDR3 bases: TGTGCCAGCAGTTTCCACGGGACAGGGAACACCGGGGAGCTGTTTTTT. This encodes CASSFHGTGNTGELFF.

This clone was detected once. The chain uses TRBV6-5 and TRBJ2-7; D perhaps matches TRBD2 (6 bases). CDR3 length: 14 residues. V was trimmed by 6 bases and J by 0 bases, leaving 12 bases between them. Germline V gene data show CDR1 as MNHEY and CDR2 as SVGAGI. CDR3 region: CASSRAGSSYEQYF. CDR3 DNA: TGTGCCAGCAGCCGAGCGGGTTCCTCCTACGAGCAGTACTTC.

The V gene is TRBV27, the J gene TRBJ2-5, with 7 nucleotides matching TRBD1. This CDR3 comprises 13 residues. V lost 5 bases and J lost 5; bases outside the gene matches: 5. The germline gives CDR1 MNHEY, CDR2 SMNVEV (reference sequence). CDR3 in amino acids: CASSDRVGETQYF. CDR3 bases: TGTGCCAGCAGTGACAGGGTTGGGGAGACCCAGTACTTC.

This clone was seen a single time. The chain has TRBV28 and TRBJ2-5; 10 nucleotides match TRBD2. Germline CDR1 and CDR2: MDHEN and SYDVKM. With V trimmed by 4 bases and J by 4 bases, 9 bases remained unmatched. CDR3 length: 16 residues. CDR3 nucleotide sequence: TGTGCCAGCAGTTCCCAACTAGCGGGGTATGGAGAGACCCAGTACTTC. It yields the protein CASSSQLAGYGETQYF.

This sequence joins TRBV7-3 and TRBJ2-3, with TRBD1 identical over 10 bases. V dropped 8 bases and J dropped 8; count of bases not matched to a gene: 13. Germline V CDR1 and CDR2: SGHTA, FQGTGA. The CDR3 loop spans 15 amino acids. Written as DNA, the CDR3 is TGTGCCAGCCGCCGCGGGACAGGGGAATCCGGTACGCAGTATTTT. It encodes CASRRGTGESGTQYF.